Presented here are 18 T cell receptor beta chains from one specimen sequenced in a study of blood T cell repertoires in COVID-19 (dated by TCRdb to about 2020). Library generation was performed with the immunoSEQ multiplex PCR assay. Entries here come from immuneACCESS through TCRdb and include only in-frame sequences with V and J called. Some clones fail to appear in such tables; in the studies checked, an unresolved V gene covers under half of the shortfall, and the cause of the remainder is unknown. The table for this sample lists 200,000 or so clones; roughly 85% of them were counted only once. The top ten constitute more than 2.5% of the sample. The material sequenced was peripheral blood. The receptors originated from a man in his fifties or sixties with acute or convalescent COVID-19.

In its sample, this clone was seen a few times. The chain is built from TRBV3-1 (or the pseudogene TRBV3-2) and TRBJ2-5, with 9 bases matching TRBD2. Germline V gene lookup returns CDR1 LGHDT and CDR2 YNNKEL (reference sequence). With 4 bases clipped from V and 3 bases from J, the junction kept 6 bases outside the gene matches. CDR3 length: 15 amino acids. The CDR3 loop reads CASSRLAGGKETQYF. In DNA form, the CDR3 reads TGTGCCAGCAGCCGCCTCGCGGGAGGGAAAGAGACCCAGTACTTC.

This clone came up once. The gene calls are TRBV7-8 and TRBJ2-7; D might be TRBD1 (6 bases). This CDR3 has 14 residues. Germline assignment: CDR1 SGHVS and CDR2 FQNEAQ. V was trimmed by 5 bases and J by 6 bases, leaving 17 bases between them. CDR3 DNA sequence: TGTGCCAGCAGCCCCTCACGGGGCAGGGGCGAGCAGTACTTC. Translated: CASSPSRGRGEQYF.

The chain is built from TRBV19 and TRBJ2-7, with TRBD1 matching 8 bases. With 10 bases clipped from V and 2 bases from J, the junction kept 7 bases outside the gene matches. This CDR3 has 13 amino acids. Germline V CDR1 and CDR2: LNHDA, SQIVND (reference sequence). CDR3 loop: CATRRTGTYEQYF. For the CDR3, the DNA is TGTGCCACCCGTAGGACAGGGACCTACGAGCAGTACTTC.

The rearrangement joins TRBV30 to TRBJ2-5; D is perhaps TRBD2 (5 bases). The CDR3 contains 14 residues. Germline V gene lookup returns CDR1 GTSNPN and CDR2 SVGIG (reference sequence). V lost 2 bases and J 7 bases, leaving 17 bases between the germline ends. CDR3 bases: TGTGCCTGGAGTTTTCGGGCCCAACGGGGGACCCAGTACTTC. It is translated as CAWSFRAQRGTQYF.

This clone was detected only a few times. The chain is built from TRBV7-8 and TRBJ1-1, with 12 bases aligning to TRBD1. V lost 10 bases, J lost 1 base, and 13 bases stayed unmatched. The CDR3 sequence is 17 residues long. Germline V CDR1 and CDR2: SGHVS, FQNEAQ. This CDR3 is CATETGTGGYENTEAFF. CDR3 DNA: TGTGCCACCGAGACCGGGACAGGGGGCTATGAGAACACTGAAGCTTTCTTT. The full variable domain, rest sourced from reference TRBV7-8 and TRBJ1-1, is GAGVSQSPRYKVAKRGQDVALRCDPISGHVSLFWYQQALGQGPEFLTYFQNEAQLDKSGLPSDRFFAERPEGSVSTLKIQRTQQEDSAVYLCATETGTGGYENTEAFFGQGTRLTVV.

This clone was found once. The chain couples TRBV27 to TRBJ1-5; TRBD1 agrees at 8 bases. The CDR3 has 17 amino acids. The germline CDR1 and CDR2 sequences are MNHEY and SMNVEV (reference sequence). V shed 7 bases, J shed 6 bases, and the junction held 17 bases outside the gene matches. In DNA, the CDR3 is TGTGCCAGCAACCTCCGGGCCCTCAGGGGGCCGTCTCAGCCCCAGCATTTT. Translating it yields CASNLRALRGPSQPQHF.

The chain uses TRBV4-1 and TRBJ2-1; 10 bases fit TRBD2. The CDR3 consists of 16 residues. CDR1 is MGHRA and CDR2 is YSYEKL in the germline V gene. V was clipped by 1 base and J by 2 bases; unmatched bases: 2. CDR3 coding DNA: TGCGCCAGCAGCCAAGCCCTAGCGGGAGCCTACAATGAGCAGTTCTTC. As protein: CASSQALAGAYNEQFF.

The V call is TRBV28, the J call TRBJ1-4; D might be TRBD1 (6 bases). The CDR3 has 14 amino acids. Trimming pared 1 base from V and 8 bases from J, leaving 11 bases between. CDR1 and CDR2 (germline): MDHEN, SYDVKM. The DNA for the CDR3 is TGTGCCAGCAGTTTATCGGGGGGCGGGGAAAAACTGTTTTTT. Protein product: CASSLSGGGEKLFF.

The chain links TRBV5-8 to TRBJ2-3; weak D call: TRBD2 (5 bases). Trimming removed 3 bases from V and 0 bases from J, with 11 bases in between. CDR3 size: 15 residues. Germline V gene sequence: CDR1 SGHTS, CDR2 YDEGEE. CDR3 sequence: CASSYPWESTDTQYF. Here the CDR3 DNA reads TGTGCCAGCAGCTATCCCTGGGAGAGCACAGATACGCAGTATTTT.

The chain is built from TRBV7-9 and TRBJ1-3; D remains unclear. Germline V gene sequence: CDR1 SEHNR, CDR2 FQNEAQ (reference sequence). V gave up 2 bases and J gave up 2 bases, with 10 bases separating them. The CDR3 totals 15 residues. The CDR3 DNA is TGTGCCAGCAGCTTAATGGGAGATCCTGGAAACACCATATATTTT. It encodes CASSLMGDPGNTIYF.

CDR3 DNA sequence: TGTGCCAGCAGCACACCGGGGGAGGCACAGGGGGGGCCCGGCGAGCAGTACTTC. Protein product: CASSTPGEAQGGPGEQYF. The rearrangement uses TRBV28 and TRBJ2-7; possible D gene TRBD1, 8 bases. The V and J ends lost 6 bases and 6 bases respectively, with 30 bases between them. The CDR3 is made up of 18 amino acids. CDR1 is MDHEN, CDR2 SYDVKM, per germline. The full variable domain, rest sourced from reference TRBV28 and TRBJ2-7, is DVKVTQSSRYLVKRTGEKVFLECVQDMDHENMFWYRQDPGLGLRLIYFSYDVKMKEKGDIPEGYSVSREKKERFSLILESASTNQTSMYLCASSTPGEAQGGPGEQYFGPGTRLTVT.

The rearrangement uses TRBV6-6 and TRBJ1-6; 7 nucleotides agree with TRBD1. Trimming took 5 bases from V and 2 from J; bases not matched to a gene: 3. Germline loops: CDR1 MNHNY, CDR2 SVGAGI (reference sequence). The CDR3 has 15 residues. The CDR3 here is CASSDRAAYNSPLHF. CDR3 in DNA: TGTGCCAGCAGTGACAGGGCGGCCTATAATTCACCCCTCCACTTT.

This clone was seen only once. The rearrangement uses TRBV6-5 and TRBJ2-7; 7 bases fit TRBD2. The germline gives CDR1 MNHEY, CDR2 SVGAGI. The CDR3 consists of 14 residues. V lost 0 bases and J lost 4; bases outside the gene matches: 3. CDR3 sequence: CASSYSRAGYEQYF. The CDR3 region has the DNA TGTGCCAGCAGTTACTCGAGAGCGGGGTACGAGCAGTACTTC.

The genes are TRBV21-1 and TRBJ2-4; the D call of TRBD1 is as the table states it, not checked on the DNA. TRBV21-1 is reported as a pseudogene. This CDR3 is 13 amino acids long. The CDR3 here is CAFWTDTKNIQYF. In nucleotides, the CDR3 is TGTGCCTTTTGGACAGATACCAAAAACATTCAGTACTTC.

This chain uses TRBV5-4 with TRBJ2-1; 9 nucleotides match TRBD1. J gave up 9 bases and V 0 bases, and 4 bases lay outside the gene matches. Germline V gene sequence: CDR1 SGHNT, CDR2 YYREEE (reference sequence). The CDR3 is 14 amino acids. The CDR3 DNA reads as TGTGCCAGCAGCTTGGGGGACAGGGAAAGTGAGCAGTTCTTC. This gives the protein CASSLGDRESEQFF.

The rearrangement links TRBV6-2 or TRBV6-3 to TRBJ2-7, with D unresolved. This CDR3 is built from 15 residues. With 0 bases removed from V and 2 bases from J, the gap between germline ends came to 11 bases. Germline V gene lookup returns CDR1 MNHEY and CDR2 SVGEGT. The DNA for the CDR3 is TGTGCCAGCAGTTACTCGGCCGCAGGAACCTACGAGCAGTACTTC. Its protein product is CASSYSAAGTYEQYF.

The chain's CDR3 is CASSRTGDTIYF. CDR3 coding DNA: TGTGCCAGCAGCCGGACAGGGGACACCATATATTTT. The chain combines TRBV3-1 (or the pseudogene TRBV3-2) with TRBJ1-3, with 9 nucleotides matching TRBD1. V dropped 4 bases and J dropped 8; count of bases not matched to a gene: 0. The CDR3 length is 12 residues. Germline V lookup: CDR1 LGHDT, CDR2 YNNKEL (reference sequence).

The V call is TRBV4-2, the J call TRBJ2-4; the D gene is possibly TRBD2 (7 bases). This CDR3 region has 15 residues. CDR1 is LGHNA and CDR2 is YNFKEQ in the germline V gene. V dropped 6 bases and J dropped 3 bases, with 15 bases sitting between them. This CDR3 reads CASSQGGGGKNIQYF. The CDR3 DNA follows: TGTGCCAGCAGTCAGGGAGGGGGTGGCAAAAACATTCAGTACTTC.